Detailed here is one T cell receptor beta chain. These data are taken from a study of blood T cell repertoires in COVID-19. The overall study: The United States, Italy and Spain provided the acute and convalescent COVID-19 samples. Nucleic acid was either cDNA or gDNA, and it came from T cells, B-cell-depleted T cells, or PBMCs.

In germline, CDR1 is SGHTA, CDR2 FQGNSA. J was trimmed by 4 bases and V by 3 bases; bases with no gene match: 3. This CDR3 contains 14 residues. In the original processing: By means of reference gene primer amplification, nucleated cell counts were estimated. Using immunoSEQ multiplex PCR, the repertoire was profiled, and TCRdb retains in-frame clones only, with some absent. V and J calls and clone size follow that table, whereas D and trimming were derived from the DNA. The sample lists about 200,000 clones; approximately 83% were seen once. The genes are TRBV7-2 and TRBJ1-3; 7 bases fit TRBD1. This receptor was obtained from a man aged 35 to 55 who had recovered from COVID-19. The source material was PBMCs or T cells enriched from blood (not recorded which). As DNA, the CDR3 is TGTGCCAGCAGCTTGCAGGACAGGGGAAACACCATATATTTT. As protein: CASSLQDRGNTIYF.